This passage covers 9 T cell receptor beta chains from one sample sequenced in a study of beta chain features in type 1 diabetes. Of the isolated RNA, all was reverse transcribed, and so the sequenced material was expressed TCRB transcripts. Some clones are missing from TCRdb's copy, which holds only in-frame ones; the method was immunoSEQ multiplex PCR. The table lists roughly 140,000 clones, over 8.5% of them singletons. The sequenced sample consisted of central memory CD4+ T cells from blood. Receptor source: a man aged 18 to 30 in good health.

CDR3 region: CASSSDRIKPHEQYF. In DNA, the CDR3 is TGTGCCAGCAGCTCCGACAGGATTAAACCCCACGAGCAGTACTTC. This chain links TRBV7-2 with TRBJ2-7, with a weak D call TRBD1 (6 bases). Germline CDR1 and CDR2: SGHTA and FQGNSA. This CDR3 has 15 amino acids. With 4 bases removed from V and 5 bases from J, the gap between germline ends came to 18 bases.

This clone was found a few times. The rearrangement joins TRBV14 to TRBJ2-7; the D is unclear. This CDR3 is 14 amino acids long. Trimming stripped 2 bases from V and 6 bases from J, with 14 bases between. In germline, CDR1 is SGHDN, CDR2 FVKESK. CDR3 DNA: TGTGCCAGCAGCCAATCTGGGCGGCAAGGCGAGCAGTACTTC. Translating it yields CASSQSGRQGEQYF.

The genes are TRBV9 and TRBJ2-1, with D hard to call. The CDR3 loop spans 15 amino acids. V was clipped by 3 bases and J by 2 bases, with 12 bases between them. The V gene's germline CDR1 is SGDLS and CDR2 YYNGEE. CDR3 residues: CASSADPGTYNEQFF. The CDR3 nucleotides are TGTGCCAGCAGCGCGGACCCAGGCACCTACAATGAGCAGTTCTTC.

The chain has TRBV27 and TRBJ2-4; D gene unclear. The germline V gene has CDR1 MNHEY and CDR2 SMNVEV (reference sequence). This CDR3 has 14 amino acids. Trimming took off 6 bases at V and 0 bases at J, with 9 bases between the two ends. The CDR3: CASSQVAAKNIQYF. CDR3 in DNA: TGTGCCAGCAGCCAGGTCGCAGCCAAAAACATTCAGTACTTC.

The chain carries TRBV7-2 and TRBJ2-1; the match to TRBD2 covers 8 bases. The junction had 3 bases not matched to a gene; V was cut back by 3 bases and J by 5 bases. The CDR3 loop spans 14 amino acids. CDR1 and CDR2 (germline): SGHTA, FQGNSA. CDR3 loop: CASSFSGGHNEQFF. In DNA, the CDR3 is TGTGCCAGCAGCTTCAGCGGGGGACACAATGAGCAGTTCTTC.

This clone was seen a few times. The rearrangement uses TRBV2 and TRBJ2-3; 10 nucleotides match TRBD2. V lost 8 bases to trimming and J lost 0 bases; unmatched junction nucleotides: 2. This CDR3 has 14 amino acids. In germline, CDR1 is SNHLY, CDR2 FYNNEI. The CDR3 DNA follows: TGTGCCAGCGGGGGACTAGCGAGCACAGATACGCAGTATTTT. This codes for CASGGLASTDTQYF. The full variable domain, in which reference TRBV2 and TRBJ2-3 provide the parts outside the CDR3, is EPEVTQTPSHQVTQMGQEVILRCVPISNHLYFYWYRQILGQKVEFLVSFYNNEISEKSEIFDDQFSVERPDGSNFTLKIRSTKLEDSAMYFCASGGLASTDTQYFGPGTRLTVL.

The rearrangement joins TRBV18 to TRBJ2-7; D tentatively fits TRBD1 or TRBD2 (5 bases each). CDR3 length: 13 amino acids. CDR1 is KGHSH and CDR2 is LQKENI in the germline V gene. V dropped 3 bases and J dropped 9 bases, with 15 bases sitting between them. The CDR3 is CASSPWDRDGQYF. The DNA of the CDR3 is TGTGCCAGCTCACCTTGGGACCGCGACGGGCAGTACTTC.

In this sample, this clone turned up a few times. V is TRBV5-1 and J is TRBJ2-7; TRBD2 matches 12 bases. The germline CDR1 and CDR2 sequences are SGHRS and YFSETQ. This CDR3 region has 15 residues. The J segment lost 2 bases and the V segment lost 4 bases, leaving 4 bases of the junction unmatched. The CDR3 nucleotides are TGCGCCAGCAGCAATCCTAGCGGGAGGGCCTACGAGCAGTACTTC. It yields the protein CASSNPSGRAYEQYF.

In this sample, this clone turned up a few times. The J gene is TRBJ2-7, the V gene TRBV7-2; D is unresolved. CDR1 and CDR2 from the germline V gene are SGHTA and FQGNSA. CDR3 size: 15 residues. V was shortened by 5 bases and J by 3 bases, with 17 bases between the two germline ends. CDR3 nucleotides: TGTGCCAGCAGCGCCAGCCGGATAGAAGGCTACGAGCAGTACTTC. This translates into CASSASRIEGYEQYF.